These T cell receptor beta chains were read from a single sample in a study of shared clonotypes between healthy human individuals. Assay used: immunoSEQ multiplex PCR; TCRdb lists only in-frame clones, some missing. The profile shows roughly 1,500,000 clones, around 98.5% of them singletons. The source material was naive CD4+ T cells sorted from blood. All receptors derive from a young man in good health. The CDR3 runs from the conserved cysteine through the conserved F or W.

v_gene	j_gene	CDR3aa
TRBV9	TRBJ2-3	CASSTRPDGTDTQYF
TRBV7-9	TRBJ1-4	CATGQGATNEKLFF
TRBV5-6	TRBJ1-5	CASSLALQGAQPQHF
TRBV28	TRBJ1-5	CASSLSRTFQHF
TRBV2	TRBJ2-3	CASSELAGGGDTQYF
TRBV7-2	TRBJ2-3	CASSSSIYPTNTDTQYF
TRBV5-4	TRBJ2-7	CASSFWDAGVQYF
TRBV6-5	TRBJ2-7	CASSYGLSSSYEQYF
TRBV19	TRBJ2-3	CASSIGWADTQYF
TRBV6-4	TRBJ1-1	CASSVMGQAPAFF
TRBV19	TRBJ1-5	CASSIRFTSNQPQHF
TRBV12-2	TRBJ2-1	CASRAGDPYNEQFF
TRBV9	TRBJ2-3	CASSVKGGPDTQYF
TRBV9	TRBJ1-2	CASSLGDRGIFGYTF
TRBV11-2	TRBJ2-5	CASSLGSGTETQYF
TRBV7-9	TRBJ2-7	CASSLGSAYGYEQYF
TRBV28	TRBJ2-3	CASRIAGGTDTQYF
TRBV9	TRBJ1-1	CASSVSGDSTNTEAFF
TRBV6-6	TRBJ2-1	CASSYSPPNEQFF
TRBV4-1	TRBJ2-3	CASSQDGPRLTGAGDTQYF
TRBV6-5	TRBJ2-1	CASSSPFRGRASEQFF
TRBV9	TRBJ2-3	CASSHFGTDPIPTQYF
TRBV4-1	TRBJ2-1	CASSQDDWGATNEQFF
TRBV14	TRBJ1-2	CASSPMTGYGYTF
TRBV5-4	TRBJ1-5	CASSRDGNNQPQHF
TRBV27	TRBJ1-2	CASSANRGGLAMRYGYTF
TRBV28	TRBJ2-7	CASSRGHWEQYF
TRBV5-1	TRBJ2-7	CASSLTVDSYEQYF
TRBV6-1	TRBJ1-1	CASSHRMNTEAFF
TRBV27	TRBJ2-7	CASSWSGVFYEQYF
TRBV7-9	TRBJ2-7	CASSPMKGYSSYEQYF
TRBV5-1	TRBJ2-1	CASSHGTSGRIEQFF
TRBV14	TRBJ2-1	CASSQGLLTYNEQFF
TRBV30	TRBJ2-7	CAWSVQAGGYEQYF
TRBV2	TRBJ2-2	CASSGSSGSPTGELFF
TRBV4-1	TRBJ1-1	CASSFGMNTEAFF
TRBV5-1	TRBJ1-5	CASSYNRGEPQHF
TRBV5-1	TRBJ2-7	CASSMGGYGVTYEQYF
TRBV27	TRBJ1-1	CASSLAWNRNTEAFF
TRBV7-9	TRBJ2-7	CASSLSSSSYEQYF
TRBV5-1	TRBJ2-7	CASSLDLFGGEQYF
TRBV5-1	TRBJ2-1	CASSLGQGAWNEQFF
TRBV7-2	TRBJ2-5	CASSLDRTSYQETQYF
TRBV29-1	TRBJ2-7	CSVVTGQGRYEQYF
TRBV19	TRBJ2-5	CASSNTGVGETQYF
TRBV18	TRBJ2-1	CASSPPGRGYEQFF
TRBV28	TRBJ2-2	CASSPNLGSPGELFF
TRBV11-3	TRBJ1-4	CASSSPRMVLSNEKLFF
TRBV15	TRBJ2-4	CATAPKAVQLAKNIQYF
TRBV7-8	TRBJ2-7	CASSSKGPRVLYEQYF
TRBV6-6	TRBJ2-5	CASSYSARETQYF
TRBV18	TRBJ2-1	CASSHTGYEQFF
TRBV18	TRBJ2-2	CASSPSGQGPFGGLFF
TRBV2	TRBJ2-1	CASRWDREFF
TRBV28	TRBJ1-2	CASSSRVWTDGYTF
TRBV28	TRBJ1-3	CASSLGQDAGNTIYF
TRBV18	TRBJ2-5	CASSPQVEETQYF
TRBV6-5	TRBJ2-7	CASRRTDASYEQYF
TRBV21-1	TRBJ2-7	CASSKNVPATGDTYEQYF